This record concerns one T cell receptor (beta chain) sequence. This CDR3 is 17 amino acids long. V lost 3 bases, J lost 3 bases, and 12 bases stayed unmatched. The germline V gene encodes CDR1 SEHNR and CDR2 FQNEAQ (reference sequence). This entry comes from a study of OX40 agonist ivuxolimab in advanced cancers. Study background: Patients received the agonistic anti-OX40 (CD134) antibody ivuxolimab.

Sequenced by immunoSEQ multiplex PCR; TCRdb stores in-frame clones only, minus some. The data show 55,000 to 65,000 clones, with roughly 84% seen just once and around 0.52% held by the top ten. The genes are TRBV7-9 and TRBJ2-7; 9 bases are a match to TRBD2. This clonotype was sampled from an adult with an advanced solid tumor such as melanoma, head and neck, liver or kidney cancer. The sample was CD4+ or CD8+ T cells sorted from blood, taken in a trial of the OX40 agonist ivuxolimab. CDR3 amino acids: CASSFFGGRAQNYEQYF. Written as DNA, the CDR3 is TGTGCCAGCAGCTTTTTCGGCGGGAGGGCCCAAAACTACGAGCAGTACTTC.